This T cell receptor (beta chain) emerged from a study of human T cells and chemical hapten exposure. Findings and caveats of the study: All donors were alopecia patients, so their immunity may differ from that of healthy people. Expanded TCRs created a significantly greater count of big CDR3 similarity clusters than controls did.

The CDR3 covers 13 residues. CDR1 and CDR2 from the germline V gene are SGHTA and FQGNSA. V shed 5 bases and J shed 6 bases, with 12 bases lying between them. TCRdb used MiXCR to reprocess the RACE reads, holding one entry per CDR3 protein. The sample yields over 50,000 distinct CDR3 sequences, 9.5% to 12% seen once. This clonotype was observed a few times. Its antigen is not known. The time point denotes: patch test 1, 2 weeks after DPC sensitization. Treatment: therapeutic diphenylcyclopropenone sensitization with weekly scalp DPC. The authors extracted total RNA from unfractionated whole blood. Those who donated were patients with alopecia, 18 to 70 years of age, and suitable for DPC.

The chain carries TRBV7-2 and TRBJ2-3, with a weak D call TRBD1 (5 bases). The sample was whole blood, taken in connection with sensitization to the hapten diphenylcyclopropenone (DPC). The receptor was derived from a middle-aged woman with alopecia areata. Some clones in this sample may be carry-over from other donors' samples. The CDR3: CASSTKRGDTQYF. The CDR3 nucleotides are TGTGCCAGCAGCACAAAAAGGGGCGATACGCAGTATTTT.